The entry that follows covers one TCR beta chain sequence. Its specificity is not known. At one end, the junction sequence differs from germline, possibly due to a read error. This sample is part of a study of T cell responses to AZD1222 COVID-19 vaccine. Overall study context: Pooled together were second doses at about 4 or about 12 weeks.

Study-level findings and limits: Clonal diversity was possibly underestimated, and white British individuals and females predominated among donors. Spike was spanned by vaccine-associated CD4 TCRs, with dominance at 160-218 and 743-854. Only a handful of AZD1222 recipients were seropositive at baseline.

Method: immunoSEQ multiplex PCR; TCRdb's copy keeps in-frame clones and lacks some. The table includes some 120,000 clones, 70% to 85% detected once. The TCR originated in an adult in good health. Source: peripheral blood, taken on day 0 of AZD1222 vaccination.

The CDR3 here is CASSPGGAGASWVF. In DNA, the CDR3 is TGTGCCAGCAGCCCCGGGGGGGCGGGGGCCTCCTGGGTCTTC. The V call is TRBV6-2 or TRBV6-3, the J call TRBJ2-1, with TRBD2 identical over 8 bases. The CDR3 covers 14 residues. Germline values: CDR1 MNHEY, CDR2 SVGEGT.